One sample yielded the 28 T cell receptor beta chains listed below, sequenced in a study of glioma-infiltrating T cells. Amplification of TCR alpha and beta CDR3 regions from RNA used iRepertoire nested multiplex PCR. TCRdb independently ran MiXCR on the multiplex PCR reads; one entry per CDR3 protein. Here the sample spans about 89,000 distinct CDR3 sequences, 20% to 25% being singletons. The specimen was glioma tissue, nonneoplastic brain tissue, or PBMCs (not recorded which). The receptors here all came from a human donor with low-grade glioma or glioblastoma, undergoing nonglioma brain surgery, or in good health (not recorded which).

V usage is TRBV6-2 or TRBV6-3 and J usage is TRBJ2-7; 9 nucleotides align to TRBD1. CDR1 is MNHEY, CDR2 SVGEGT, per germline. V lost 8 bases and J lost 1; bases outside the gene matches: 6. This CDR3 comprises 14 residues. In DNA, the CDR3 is TGTGCCAGCCGGACAGGGACAGGGTCCTACGAGCAGTACTTC. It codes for CASRTGTGSYEQYF.

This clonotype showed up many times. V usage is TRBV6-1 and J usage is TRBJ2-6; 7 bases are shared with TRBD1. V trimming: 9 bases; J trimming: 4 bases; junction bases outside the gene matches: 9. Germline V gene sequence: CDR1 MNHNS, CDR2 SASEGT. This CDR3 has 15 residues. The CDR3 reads CASNYRGPGANVLTF. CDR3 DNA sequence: TGTGCCAGTAACTACAGGGGACCCGGGGCCAACGTCCTGACTTTC.

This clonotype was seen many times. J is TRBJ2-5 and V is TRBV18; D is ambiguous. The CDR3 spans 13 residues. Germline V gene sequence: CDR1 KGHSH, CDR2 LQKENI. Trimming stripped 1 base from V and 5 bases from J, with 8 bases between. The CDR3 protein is CASSPLNRETQYF. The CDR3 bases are TGTGCCAGCTCACCACTTAATAGGGAGACCCAGTACTTC.

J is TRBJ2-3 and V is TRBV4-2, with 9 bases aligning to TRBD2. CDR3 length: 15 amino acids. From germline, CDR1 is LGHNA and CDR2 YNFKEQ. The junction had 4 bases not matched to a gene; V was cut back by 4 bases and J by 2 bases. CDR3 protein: CASSPRGGVTDTQYF. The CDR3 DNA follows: TGTGCCAGCAGCCCCCGCGGGGGGGTCACAGATACGCAGTATTTT.

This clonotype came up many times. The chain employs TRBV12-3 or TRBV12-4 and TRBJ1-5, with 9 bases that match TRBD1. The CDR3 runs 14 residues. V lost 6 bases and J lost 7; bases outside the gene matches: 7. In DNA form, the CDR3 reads TGTGCCAGCAGCCCGACAGGGGGTGGGCAGCCCCAGCATTTT. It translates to CASSPTGGGQPQHF.

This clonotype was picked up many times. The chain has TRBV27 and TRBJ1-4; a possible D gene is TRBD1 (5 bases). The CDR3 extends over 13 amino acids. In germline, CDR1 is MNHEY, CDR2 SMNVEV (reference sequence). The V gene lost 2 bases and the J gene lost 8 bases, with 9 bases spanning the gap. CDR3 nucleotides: TGTGCCAGCAGTTTAGGCAGGGAAGAAAAACTGTTTTTT. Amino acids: CASSLGREEKLFF. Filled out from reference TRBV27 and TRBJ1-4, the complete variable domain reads EAQVTQNPRYLITVTGKKLTVTCSQNMNHEYMSWYRQDPGLGLRQIYYSMNVEVTDKGDVPEGYKVSRKEKRNFPLILESPSPNQTSLYFCASSLGREEKLFFGSGTQLSVL.

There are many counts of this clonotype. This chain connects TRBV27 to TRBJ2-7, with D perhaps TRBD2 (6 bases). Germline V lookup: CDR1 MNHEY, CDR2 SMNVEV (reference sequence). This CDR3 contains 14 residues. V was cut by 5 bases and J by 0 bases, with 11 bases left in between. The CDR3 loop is CASSPHGGSYEQYF. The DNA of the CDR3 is TGTGCCAGCAGTCCTCACGGGGGCTCCTACGAGCAGTACTTC.

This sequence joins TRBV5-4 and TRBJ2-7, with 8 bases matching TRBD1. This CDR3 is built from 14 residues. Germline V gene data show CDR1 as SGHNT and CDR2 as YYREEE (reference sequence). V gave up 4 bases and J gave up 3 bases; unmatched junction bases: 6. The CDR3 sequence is CASSPTGGSYEQYF. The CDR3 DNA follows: TGTGCCAGCAGCCCTACAGGGGGAAGCTACGAGCAGTACTTC.

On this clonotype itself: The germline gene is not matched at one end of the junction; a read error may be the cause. CDR3 in amino acids: CANSFILNTEAFF. The CDR3 DNA is TGTGCCAACAGCTTTATACTCAACACTGAAGCTTTCTTT. The chain couples TRBV7-9 to TRBJ1-1; D remains ambiguous. Germline CDR1 SEHNR, CDR2 FQNEAQ (reference sequence). This CDR3 is built from 13 residues.

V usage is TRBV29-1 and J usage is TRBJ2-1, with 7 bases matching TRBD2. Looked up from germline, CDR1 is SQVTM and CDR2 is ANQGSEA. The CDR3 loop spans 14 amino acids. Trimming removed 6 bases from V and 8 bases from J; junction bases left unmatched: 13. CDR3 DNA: TGCAGCGTAAACCCTGGCGGGAGTCTCCATGAGCAGTTCTTC. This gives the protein CSVNPGGSLHEQFF.

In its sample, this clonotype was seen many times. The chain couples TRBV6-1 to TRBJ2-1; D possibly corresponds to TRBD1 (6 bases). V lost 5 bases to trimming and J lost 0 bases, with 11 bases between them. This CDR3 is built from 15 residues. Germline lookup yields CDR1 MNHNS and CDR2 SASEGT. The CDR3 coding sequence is TGTGCCAGCAGTTCCACAGGGAGCTCCTACAATGAGCAGTTCTTC. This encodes CASSSTGSSYNEQFF.

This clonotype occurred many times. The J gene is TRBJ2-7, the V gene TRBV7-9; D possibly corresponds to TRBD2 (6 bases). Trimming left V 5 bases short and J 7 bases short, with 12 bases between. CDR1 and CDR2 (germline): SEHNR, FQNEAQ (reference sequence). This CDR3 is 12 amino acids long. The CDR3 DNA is TGTGCCAGCAGCCGAGGTGCGGGGGAGCAGTACTTC. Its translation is CASSRGAGEQYF. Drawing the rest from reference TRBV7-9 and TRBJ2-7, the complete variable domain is DTGVSQNPRHKITKRGQNVTFRCDPISEHNRLYWYRQTLGQGPEFLTYFQNEAQLEKSRLLSDRFSAERPKGSFSTLEIQRTEQGDSAMYLCASSRGAGEQYFGPGTRLTVT.

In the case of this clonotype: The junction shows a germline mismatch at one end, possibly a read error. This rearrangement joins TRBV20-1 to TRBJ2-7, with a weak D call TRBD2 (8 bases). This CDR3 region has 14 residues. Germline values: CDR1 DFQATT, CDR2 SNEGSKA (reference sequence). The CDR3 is CSARVIAGQYEQYF. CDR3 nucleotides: TGCAGTGCCAGAGTTATAGCGGGACAGTACGAGCAGTACTTC.

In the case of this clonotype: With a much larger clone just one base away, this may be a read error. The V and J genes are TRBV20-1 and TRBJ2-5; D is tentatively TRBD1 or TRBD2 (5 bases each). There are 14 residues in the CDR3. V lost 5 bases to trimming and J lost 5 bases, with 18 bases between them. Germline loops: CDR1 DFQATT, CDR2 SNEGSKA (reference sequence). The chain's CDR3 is CSAGLQGRGETQYF. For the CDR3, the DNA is TGCAGTGCTGGCTTGCAGGGACGAGGGGAGACCCAGTACTTC.

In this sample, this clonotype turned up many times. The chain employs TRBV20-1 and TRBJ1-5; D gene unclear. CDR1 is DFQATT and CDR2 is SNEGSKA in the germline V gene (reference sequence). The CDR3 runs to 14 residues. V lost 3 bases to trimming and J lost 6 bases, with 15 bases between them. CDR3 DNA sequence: TGCAGTGCTAGTTGGAAGACGCACGGTCAGCCCCAGCATTTT. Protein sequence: CSASWKTHGQPQHF.

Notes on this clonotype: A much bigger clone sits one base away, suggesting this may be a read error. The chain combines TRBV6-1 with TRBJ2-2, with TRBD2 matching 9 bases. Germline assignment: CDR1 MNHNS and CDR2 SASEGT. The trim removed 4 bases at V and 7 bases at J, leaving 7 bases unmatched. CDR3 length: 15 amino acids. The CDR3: CASSALAGFVGELFF. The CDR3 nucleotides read TGTGCCAGCAGTGCCCTAGCGGGGTTCGTCGGGGAGCTGTTTTTT.

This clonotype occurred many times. In nucleotides, the CDR3 is TGTGCCAGCAGTTTTAGCGGGGGGCGCCCCGGTGAGCAGTTCTTC. Its translation: CASSFSGGRPGEQFF. The gene calls are TRBV6-1 and TRBJ2-1; 10 positions match TRBD2. From germline, CDR1 is MNHNS and CDR2 SASEGT. V was clipped by 5 bases and J by 9 bases; unmatched bases: 10. CDR3 length: 15 amino acids.

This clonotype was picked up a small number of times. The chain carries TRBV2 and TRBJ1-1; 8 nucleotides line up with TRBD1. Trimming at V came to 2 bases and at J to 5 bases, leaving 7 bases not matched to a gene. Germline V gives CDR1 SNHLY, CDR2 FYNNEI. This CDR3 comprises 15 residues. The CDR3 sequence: CASSESRGRGTEAFF. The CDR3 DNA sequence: TGTGCCAGCAGTGAAAGCAGGGGGCGGGGGACTGAAGCTTTCTTT.

CDR3 in amino acids: CSVAGNYGYTF. CDR3 coding DNA: TGCAGCGTTGCCGGGAACTATGGCTACACCTTC. This chain connects TRBV29-1 to TRBJ1-2, with D hard to call. V lost 4 bases and J lost 2, with 5 bases in between. The CDR3 consists of 11 residues. Germline V gene lookup returns CDR1 SQVTM and CDR2 ANQGSEA.

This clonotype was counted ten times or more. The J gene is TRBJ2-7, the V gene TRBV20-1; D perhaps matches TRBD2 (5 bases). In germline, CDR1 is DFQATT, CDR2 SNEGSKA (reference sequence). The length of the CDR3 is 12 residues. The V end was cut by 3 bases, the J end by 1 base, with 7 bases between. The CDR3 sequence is CSASGDSYEQYF. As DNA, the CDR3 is TGCAGTGCTAGCGGGGATTCCTACGAGCAGTACTTC.

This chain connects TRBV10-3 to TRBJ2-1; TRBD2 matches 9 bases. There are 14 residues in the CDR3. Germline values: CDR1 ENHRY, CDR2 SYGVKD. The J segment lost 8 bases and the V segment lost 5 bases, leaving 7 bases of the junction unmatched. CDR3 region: CAISTGTSSDEQFF. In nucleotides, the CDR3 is TGTGCCATCAGTACCGGGACTAGCTCCGATGAGCAGTTCTTC.

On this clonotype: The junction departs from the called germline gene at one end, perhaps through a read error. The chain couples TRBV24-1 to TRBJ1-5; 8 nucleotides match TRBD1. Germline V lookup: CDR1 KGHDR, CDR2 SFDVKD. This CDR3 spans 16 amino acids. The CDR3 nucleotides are TGCGCCACCAGTGATGGCGCGGGACAGGCTAATCAGCCCAAGCATTTT. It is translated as CATSDGAGQANQPKHF.

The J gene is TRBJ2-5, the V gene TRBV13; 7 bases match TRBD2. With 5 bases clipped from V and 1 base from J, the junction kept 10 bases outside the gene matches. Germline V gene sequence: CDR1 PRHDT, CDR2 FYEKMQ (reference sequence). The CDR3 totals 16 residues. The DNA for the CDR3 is TGTGCCAGCAGCCCGTACTTAGCGGGCGTCCAAGAGACCCAGTACTTC. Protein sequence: CASSPYLAGVQETQYF. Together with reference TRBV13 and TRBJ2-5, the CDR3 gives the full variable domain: AAGVIQSPRHLIKEKRETATLKCYPIPRHDTVYWYQQGPGQDPQFLISFYEKMQSDKGSIPDRFSAQQFSDYHSELNMSSLELGDSALYFCASSPYLAGVQETQYFGPGTRLLVL.

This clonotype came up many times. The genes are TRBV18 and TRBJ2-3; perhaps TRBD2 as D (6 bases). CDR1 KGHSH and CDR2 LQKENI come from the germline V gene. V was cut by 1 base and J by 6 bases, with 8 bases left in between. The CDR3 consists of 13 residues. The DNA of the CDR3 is TGTGCCAGCTCACCACAGAGCGGGGATACGCAGTATTTT. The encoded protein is CASSPQSGDTQYF.

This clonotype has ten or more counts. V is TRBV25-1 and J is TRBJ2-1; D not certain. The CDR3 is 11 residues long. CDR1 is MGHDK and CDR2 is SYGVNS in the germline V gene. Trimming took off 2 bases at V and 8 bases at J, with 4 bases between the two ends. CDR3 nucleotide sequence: TGTGCCAGCAGTGAACGCTATGAGCAGTTCTTC. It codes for CASSERYEQFF.

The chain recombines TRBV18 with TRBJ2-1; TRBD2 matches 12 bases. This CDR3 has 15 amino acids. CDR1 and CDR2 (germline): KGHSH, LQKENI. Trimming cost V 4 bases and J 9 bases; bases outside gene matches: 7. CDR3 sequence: CASSRSSGGAFEQFF. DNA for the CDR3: TGTGCCAGCTCACGATCTAGCGGGGGGGCCTTTGAGCAGTTCTTC. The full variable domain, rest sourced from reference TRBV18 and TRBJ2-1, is NAGVMQNPRHLVRRRGQEARLRCSPMKGHSHVYWYRQLPEEGLKFMVYLQKENIIDESGMPKERFSAEFPKEGPSILRIQQVVRGDSAAYFCASSRSSGGAFEQFFGPGTRLTVL.

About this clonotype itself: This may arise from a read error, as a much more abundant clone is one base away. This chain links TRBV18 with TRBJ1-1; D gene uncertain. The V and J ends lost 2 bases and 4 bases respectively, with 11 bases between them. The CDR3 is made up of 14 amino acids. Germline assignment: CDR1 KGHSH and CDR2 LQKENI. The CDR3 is CASSPFQDGTEAFF. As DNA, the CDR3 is TGTGCCAGCTCACCATTCCAGGACGGCACTGAAGCTTTCTTT.

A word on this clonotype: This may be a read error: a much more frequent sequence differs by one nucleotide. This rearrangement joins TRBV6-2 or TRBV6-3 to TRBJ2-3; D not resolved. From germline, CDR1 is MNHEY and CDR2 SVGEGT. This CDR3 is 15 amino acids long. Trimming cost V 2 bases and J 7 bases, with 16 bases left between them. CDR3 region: CASSYDWGTTYTQYF. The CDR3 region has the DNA TGTGCCAGCAGTTACGATTGGGGTACAACATATACGCAGTATTTT.